This T cell receptor (beta chain) came from a study of T cells in Graves' hyperthyroidism and ophthalmopathy. Disease duration was under 3 months in the ophthalmopathy patients, who also had a Clinical Activity Score of at least 3 and a NOSPECS grade of at least 4. Investigators excluded patients with uncontrolled infection, other autoimmune disease, pregnancy or lactation. On this clonotype: Its antigen remains unidentified.

General study points: The model forecast ophthalmopathy, anticipating it by a median approximately 6 months before onset. Most thyroid clonotypes expanded above 0.001 were also detected in blood.

Researchers amplified the TCR beta CDR3 regions from RNA transcripts. The HTBI primer set served for first-round RT-PCR of the TCR CDR3. TCRdb analysed the multiplex PCR reads with MiXCR anew, one entry per CDR3 protein. Of 490,000 or so distinct CDR3 sequences listed, about 22% are singletons. The V end lost 4 bases, the J end lost 7 bases, and 11 bases lay between the germline ends. The CDR3 is 13 amino acids. The V gene's germline CDR1 is MRHNA and CDR2 SNTAGT. The sequencing input was blood. This TCR came from a woman in her 70s with Graves' ophthalmopathy. The V gene is TRBV6-4, the J gene TRBJ1-5, with no clear D. The DNA of the CDR3 is TGTGCCAGCAGTGTCGAGGGAGGCCAGCCCCAGCATTTT. Protein product: CASSVEGGQPQHF.